This T cell receptor beta chain was identified during a study of cytomegalovirus exposure and HLA in healthy donors. Regarding the study as a whole: Later on, an analysis showed TCR association rates differing by HLA locus, with DRB1 the most and HLA-C the fewest.

For this clone: The antigen remains undetermined.

60 Vbeta and 13 Jbeta primers were used in PCR. Clones were read by immunoSEQ multiplex PCR, and TCRdb kept only the in-frame ones, dropping some. The repertoire holds approximately 170,000 clones, with roughly 72% as singletons. This CDR3 spans 13 amino acids. V gave up 6 bases and J gave up 6 bases, with 12 bases separating them. Germline CDR1 MNHEY, CDR2 SMNVEV (reference sequence). The sequencing input was PBMCs. The origin of this receptor is a man in his forties or fifties in good health and CMV-seronegative. The chain is built from TRBV27 and TRBJ1-5; TRBD1 might be the D (6 bases). Here the CDR3 DNA reads TGTGCCAGCAGCCTACAGGGAAGTCAGCCCCAGCATTTT. Translated: CASSLQGSQPQHF.